This TCR beta chain was identified in a study of cytomegalovirus exposure and HLA in healthy donors (dated by TCRdb to 2016 to 2017). Study-wide context: According to a later analysis, the approximately 120 validation repertoires were produced on the same platform as the 666 repertoires of the first cohort. High-throughput TCR immunosequencing, statistical association of individual TCRs with disease status, and machine learning were combined to predict cytomegalovirus infection status. Besides the first cohort of more than 650 subjects, a separate validation cohort made up of roughly 120 different subjects was used. The study was designed to test whether signatures of past pathogen exposure could be identified by cataloging public T cell receptors. The paper as a whole reports these results and caveats: A few of the identified cytomegalovirus-associated TCR beta chains were confirmed in vitro to be specific for cytomegalovirus antigens. A later analysis had no HLA typing for the validation cohort, so co-occurrence there was scored across all 130 or so repertoires. While some public TCRs were present in many individuals, most TCR sequences turned up only very rarely across donors. Of the cluster scores, around 95% were above 0 in a later analysis, which found that TCRs clustered in the first cohort also tended to co-occur in the 120 or so validation repertoires. A total of about 180 TCR beta chains were listed by the study as associated with cytomegalovirus. The authors suggested that the approach could potentially be generalized to other disease states and immunological phenotypes. In both the original and validation cohorts, the classifier was reported to diagnose cytomegalovirus status with high specificity and sensitivity.

About this clone itself: Its antigen is still unknown. Base qualities are not at hand, and no much larger clone is one base apart.

Library prep was done by the immunoSEQ multiplex PCR assay. For the original study's pipeline: A statistical classification framework was built to diagnose cytomegalovirus status from the catalog of TCR beta chain sequences. Drawn from immuneACCESS, this table holds only the in-frame rearrangements with V and J called that TCRdb kept. Clones are partly lost; checked studies trace under half to an unresolved V gene and leave the rest unexplained. For V, J and clone size, that table is used; D and trimming come from the DNA. The sample has 130,000 to 150,000 clones on record, 91% of them singletons. The ten largest make up about 0.7% of the sample. Donors formed part of the validation cohort, which comprised about 120 subjects and was distinct from the first cohort of roughly 600 subjects. Looking up the germline V gene (reference sequence) yields CDR1 PRHDT and CDR2 FYEKMQ. The CDR3 numbers 13 residues from cysteine through phenylalanine. The read is trimmed to its CDR3 DNA, 39 bases read in frame from base 1. V lost 0 bases and J lost 6 bases; the stretch between them is 8 bases long.

Sequencing used PBMCs. This sequence was found in a young man in good health and CMV-seronegative. Here the chain combines TRBV13 and TRBJ1-1, and possibly TRBD1, on 5 matching bases. The bases read TGTGCCAGCAGCTTAGGGCGGGGACCTGAAGCTTTCTTT. The encoded protein is CASSLGRGPEAFF.